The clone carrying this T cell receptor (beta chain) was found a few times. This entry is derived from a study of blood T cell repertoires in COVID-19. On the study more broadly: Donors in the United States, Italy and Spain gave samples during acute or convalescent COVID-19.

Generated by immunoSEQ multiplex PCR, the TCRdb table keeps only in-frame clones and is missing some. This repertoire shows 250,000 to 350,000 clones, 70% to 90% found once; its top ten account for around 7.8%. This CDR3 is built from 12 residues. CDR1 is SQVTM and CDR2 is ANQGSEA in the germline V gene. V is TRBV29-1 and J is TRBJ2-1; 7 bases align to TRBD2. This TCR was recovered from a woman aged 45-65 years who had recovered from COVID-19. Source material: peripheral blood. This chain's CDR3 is CSTSGEGREQFF. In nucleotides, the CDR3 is TGCAGTACCTCCGGGGAGGGCAGGGAGCAGTTCTTC.